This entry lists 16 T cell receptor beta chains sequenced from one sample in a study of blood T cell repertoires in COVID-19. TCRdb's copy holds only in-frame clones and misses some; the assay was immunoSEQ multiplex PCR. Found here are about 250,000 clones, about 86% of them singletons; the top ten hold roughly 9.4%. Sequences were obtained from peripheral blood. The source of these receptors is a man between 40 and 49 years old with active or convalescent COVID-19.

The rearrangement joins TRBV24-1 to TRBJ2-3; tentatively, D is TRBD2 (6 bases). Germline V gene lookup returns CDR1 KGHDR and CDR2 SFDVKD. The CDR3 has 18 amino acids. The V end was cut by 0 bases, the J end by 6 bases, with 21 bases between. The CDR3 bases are TGTGCCACCAGTGATTTGTTAGCGGCTAGCTGGGTTTTGGATACGCAGTATTTT. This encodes CATSDLLAASWVLDTQYF.

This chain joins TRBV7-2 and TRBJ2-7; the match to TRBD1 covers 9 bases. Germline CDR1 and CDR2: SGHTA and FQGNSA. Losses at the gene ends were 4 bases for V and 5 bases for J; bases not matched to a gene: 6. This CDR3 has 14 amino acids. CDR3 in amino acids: CASSSPGTGHEQYF. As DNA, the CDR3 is TGTGCCAGCAGCTCCCCCGGGACAGGGCACGAGCAGTACTTC.

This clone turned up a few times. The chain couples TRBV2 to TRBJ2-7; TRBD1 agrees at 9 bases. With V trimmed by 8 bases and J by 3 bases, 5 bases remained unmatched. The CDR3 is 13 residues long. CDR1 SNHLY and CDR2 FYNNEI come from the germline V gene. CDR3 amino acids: CASQGQGGYEQYF. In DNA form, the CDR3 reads TGTGCCAGCCAGGGACAGGGAGGCTACGAGCAGTACTTC.

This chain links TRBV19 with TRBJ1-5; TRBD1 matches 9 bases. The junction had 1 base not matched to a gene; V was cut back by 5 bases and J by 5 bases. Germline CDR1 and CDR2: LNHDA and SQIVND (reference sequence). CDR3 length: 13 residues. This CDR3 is CASSWTGDQPQHF. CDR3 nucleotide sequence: TGTGCCAGTAGTTGGACAGGGGATCAGCCCCAGCATTTT.

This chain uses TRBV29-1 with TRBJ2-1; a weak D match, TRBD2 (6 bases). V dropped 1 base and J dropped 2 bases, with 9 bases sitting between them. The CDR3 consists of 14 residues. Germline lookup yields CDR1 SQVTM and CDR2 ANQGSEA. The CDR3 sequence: CSVEGGVTYNEQFF. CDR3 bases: TGCAGCGTTGAAGGGGGGGTGACCTACAATGAGCAGTTCTTC.

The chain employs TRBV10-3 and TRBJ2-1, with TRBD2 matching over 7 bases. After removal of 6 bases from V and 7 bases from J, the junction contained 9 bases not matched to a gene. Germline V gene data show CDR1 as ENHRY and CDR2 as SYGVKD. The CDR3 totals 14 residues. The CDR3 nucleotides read TGTGCCATCAGATGGGAGGGCCCGGGTAATGAGCAGTTCTTC. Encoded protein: CAIRWEGPGNEQFF.

CDR3 sequence (DNA): TGTGCCAGTAGTATCTGGGGCAGGGGGTGGTTTCAGCCCCAGCATTTT. Protein product: CASSIWGRGWFQPQHF. J is TRBJ1-5 and V is TRBV19; TRBD1 aligns across 7 bases. V gave up 3 bases and J gave up 6 bases; unmatched junction bases: 11. This CDR3 comprises 16 residues. Germline V gene lookup returns CDR1 LNHDA and CDR2 SQIVND (reference sequence).

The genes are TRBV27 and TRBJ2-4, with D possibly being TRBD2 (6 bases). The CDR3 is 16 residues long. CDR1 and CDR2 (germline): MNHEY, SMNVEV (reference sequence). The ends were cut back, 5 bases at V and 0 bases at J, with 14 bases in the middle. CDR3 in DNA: TGTGCCAGCAGTCTCCGGACTACTCTAGCCAAAAACATTCAGTACTTC. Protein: CASSLRTTLAKNIQYF.

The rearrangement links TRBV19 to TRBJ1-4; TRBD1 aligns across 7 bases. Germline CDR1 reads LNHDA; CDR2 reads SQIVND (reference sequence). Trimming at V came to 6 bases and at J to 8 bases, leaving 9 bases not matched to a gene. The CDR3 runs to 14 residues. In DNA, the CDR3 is TGTGCCAGTAGGCCGGGACAGTGGGAAGAAAAACTGTTTTTT. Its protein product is CASRPGQWEEKLFF.

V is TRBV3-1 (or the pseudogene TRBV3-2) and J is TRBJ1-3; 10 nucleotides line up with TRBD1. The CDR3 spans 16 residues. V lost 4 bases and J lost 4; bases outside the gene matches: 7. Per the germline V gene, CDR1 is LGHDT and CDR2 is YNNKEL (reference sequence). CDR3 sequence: CASSRAGQGTGNTIYF. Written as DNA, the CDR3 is TGTGCCAGCAGCCGCGCGGGACAGGGGACGGGAAACACCATATATTTT.

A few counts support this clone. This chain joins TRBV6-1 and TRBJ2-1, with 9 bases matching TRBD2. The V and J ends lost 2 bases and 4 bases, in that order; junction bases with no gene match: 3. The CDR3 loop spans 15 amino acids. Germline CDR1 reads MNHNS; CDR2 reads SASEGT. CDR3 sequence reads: CASSELAGFYNEQFF. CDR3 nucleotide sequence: TGTGCCAGCAGTGAACTAGCGGGGTTTTACAATGAGCAGTTCTTC.

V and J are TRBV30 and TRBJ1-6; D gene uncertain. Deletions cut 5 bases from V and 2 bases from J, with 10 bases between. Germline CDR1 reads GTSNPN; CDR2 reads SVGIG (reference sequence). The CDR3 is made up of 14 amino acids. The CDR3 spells CAWALEAYNSPLHF. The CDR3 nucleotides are TGTGCCTGGGCCTTAGAGGCCTATAATTCACCCCTCCACTTT. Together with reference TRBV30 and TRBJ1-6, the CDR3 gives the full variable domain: SQTIHQWPATLVQPVGSPLSLECTVEGTSNPNLYWYRQAAGRGLQLLFYSVGIGQISSEVPQNLSASRPQDRQFILSSKKLLLSDSGFYLCAWALEAYNSPLHFGNGTRLTVT.

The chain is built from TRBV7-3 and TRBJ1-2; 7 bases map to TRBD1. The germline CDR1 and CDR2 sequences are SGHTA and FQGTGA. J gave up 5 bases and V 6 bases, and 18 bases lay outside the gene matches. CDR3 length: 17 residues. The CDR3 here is CASRQTAFSGTEYGYTF. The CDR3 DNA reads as TGTGCCAGCAGACAAACCGCATTTTCCGGGACAGAATATGGCTACACCTTC.

The CDR3 DNA reads as TGCGCCAGCAGTGAGATGGCGGGAGGGGCCACCGGGGAGCTGTTTTTT. Translated, it gives CASSEMAGGATGELFF. This sequence joins TRBV10-1 and TRBJ2-2, with TRBD2 matching 9 bases. The CDR3 spans 16 residues. V dropped 2 bases and J dropped 4; count of bases not matched to a gene: 5. CDR1 and CDR2 (germline): WNHNN, SYGVQD (reference sequence).

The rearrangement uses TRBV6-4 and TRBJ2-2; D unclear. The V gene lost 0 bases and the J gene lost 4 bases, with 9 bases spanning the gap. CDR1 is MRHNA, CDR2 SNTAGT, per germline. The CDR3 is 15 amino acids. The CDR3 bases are TGTGCCAGCAGTGACTCGAGGTTTTGCACCGGGGAGCTGTTTTTT. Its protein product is CASSDSRFCTGELFF.

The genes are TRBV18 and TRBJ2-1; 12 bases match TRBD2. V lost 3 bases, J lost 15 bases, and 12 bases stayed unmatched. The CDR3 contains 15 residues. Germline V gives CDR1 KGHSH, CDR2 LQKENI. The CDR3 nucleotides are TGTGCCAGCTCACCCGGGACTAGCGGGTTGGTCAAATGGTTCTTC. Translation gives CASSPGTSGLVKWFF.